This is a list of T cell receptor beta chains from one sample in a study of cytomegalovirus exposure and HLA in healthy donors. Data came from immunoSEQ multiplex PCR; TCRdb stores just in-frame clones and leaves some out. The sample records 140,000 or so clones, 60% to 80% being singletons. The sequenced material came from PBMCs. The receptors originated from a woman aged 25 to 39 in good health and CMV-seronegative. Both conserved end residues are part of each CDR3. A D gene is named only where the DNA matches it firmly. Expanded clones get a size class; other rows say once, few or many, or leave the size out.

clone size: NA; D gene: TRBD1; CDR3 length: 15; V gene: TRBV27; J gene: TRBJ1-5; CDR3 protein: CASSPGTGYNQPQHF; CDR3 DNA: TGTGCCAGCAGTCCCGGGACAGGCTACAATCAGCCCCAGCATTTT
clone size: NA; D gene: NA; CDR3 length: 13; V gene: TRBV25-1; J gene: TRBJ1-2; CDR3 protein: CASSEISNYGYTF; CDR3 DNA: TGTGCCAGCAGTGAAATATCTAACTATGGCTACACCTTC
clone size: few; D gene: TRBD2; CDR3 length: 19; V gene: TRBV7-2; J gene: TRBJ2-1; CDR3 protein: CASSPRPGTSGGSREVQFF; CDR3 DNA: TGTGCCAGCAGCCCCCGCCCGGGCACTAGCGGGGGCTCCCGGGAGGTGCAGTTCTTC
clone size: NA; D gene: TRBD1; CDR3 length: 16; V gene: TRBV7-3; J gene: TRBJ1-3; CDR3 protein: CASSPQGAQAGNTIYF; CDR3 DNA: TGTGCCAGCAGCCCACAGGGGGCCCAGGCGGGAAACACCATATATTTT
clone size: NA; D gene: NA; CDR3 length: 12; V gene: TRBV5-4; J gene: TRBJ2-1; CDR3 protein: CASSRTPNEQFF; CDR3 DNA: TGTGCCAGCAGCAGGACACCCAATGAGCAGTTCTTC
clone size: NA; D gene: TRBD1; CDR3 length: 14; V gene: TRBV6-1; J gene: TRBJ2-1; CDR3 protein: CASAWGTGPREQFF; CDR3 DNA: TGTGCCAGTGCCTGGGGGACAGGCCCCCGCGAGCAGTTCTTC
clone size: few; D gene: NA; CDR3 length: 13; V gene: TRBV6-5; J gene: TRBJ1-2; CDR3 protein: CASSQTANYGYTF; CDR3 DNA: TGTGCCAGCAGTCAGACAGCTAACTATGGCTACACCTTC
clone size: NA; D gene: NA; CDR3 length: 13; V gene: TRBV7-8; J gene: TRBJ1-2; CDR3 protein: CASSFSQNYGYTF; CDR3 DNA: TGTGCCAGCAGCTTTTCCCAGAACTATGGCTACACCTTC
clone size: few; D gene: TRBD2; CDR3 length: 18; V gene: TRBV4-1; J gene: TRBJ2-1; CDR3 protein: CASSQELAGGISYNEQFF; CDR3 DNA: TGCGCCAGCAGCCAAGAGCTAGCGGGGGGGATCTCCTACAATGAGCAGTTCTTC
clone size: NA; D gene: TRBD2; CDR3 length: 14; V gene: TRBV6-5; J gene: TRBJ2-2; CDR3 protein: CASYTSGGSGELFF; CDR3 DNA: TGTGCCAGCTATACTAGCGGGGGTTCCGGGGAGCTGTTTTTT
clone size: few; D gene: NA; CDR3 length: 15; V gene: TRBV28; J gene: TRBJ1-2; CDR3 protein: CASSSSGSTGNGYTF; CDR3 DNA: TGTGCCAGCAGTTCCTCCGGGTCTACCGGGAATGGCTACACCTTC
clone size: NA; D gene: TRBD2; CDR3 length: 13; V gene: TRBV2; J gene: TRBJ2-1; CDR3 protein: CATGSGTSGTQLF; CDR3 DNA: TGTGCCACAGGCTCCGGGACTAGCGGGACCCAGCTCTTC
clone size: NA; D gene: NA; CDR3 length: 14; V gene: TRBV6-1; J gene: TRBJ2-5; CDR3 protein: CASRRSGDQETQYF; CDR3 DNA: TGTGCCAGCAGGCGATCGGGGGACCAAGAGACCCAGTACTTC
clone size: NA; D gene: NA; CDR3 length: 13; V gene: TRBV5-1; J gene: TRBJ1-2; CDR3 protein: CASSPAGGDGYTF; CDR3 DNA: TGCGCCAGCAGCCCGGCGGGCGGGGATGGCTACACCTTC
clone size: NA; D gene: TRBD2; CDR3 length: 22; V gene: TRBV4-1; J gene: TRBJ2-3; CDR3 protein: CASSPIEFGTGGRALSTDTQYF; CDR3 DNA: TGCGCCAGCAGCCCTATAGAATTTGGGACGGGGGGACGTGCCCTGAGCACAGATACGCAGTATTTT
clone size: NA; D gene: TRBD1; CDR3 length: 14; V gene: TRBV25-1; J gene: TRBJ1-5; CDR3 protein: CASRGTGAQQPQHF; CDR3 DNA: TGTGCCAGCAGGGGGACAGGGGCACAACAGCCCCAGCATTTT
clone size: few; D gene: TRBD1; CDR3 length: 14; V gene: TRBV27; J gene: TRBJ2-1; CDR3 protein: CASSLGQAYNEQFF; CDR3 DNA: TGTGCCAGCAGCCTGGGACAGGCCTACAATGAGCAGTTCTTC
clone size: NA; D gene: TRBD1; CDR3 length: 15; V gene: TRBV27; J gene: TRBJ2-3; CDR3 protein: CASSLRTGFTDTQYF; CDR3 DNA: TGTGCCAGCAGTTTACGGACAGGATTCACAGATACGCAGTATTTT
clone size: NA; D gene: NA; CDR3 length: 15; V gene: TRBV5-1; J gene: TRBJ2-3; CDR3 protein: CASSTRSGSTDTQYF; CDR3 DNA: TGCGCCAGCAGCACCCGAAGCGGTAGCACAGATACGCAGTATTTT
clone size: NA; D gene: NA; CDR3 length: 16; V gene: TRBV2; J gene: TRBJ2-7; CDR3 protein: CASSERFLTASYEQYF; CDR3 DNA: TGTGCCAGCAGTGAACGGTTCCTGACAGCCTCCTACGAGCAGTACTTC
clone size: NA; D gene: NA; CDR3 length: 14; V gene: TRBV11-2; J gene: TRBJ2-7; CDR3 protein: CASSLVGTNHEQYF; CDR3 DNA: TGTGCCAGCAGCTTAGTGGGCACGAATCACGAGCAGTACTTC
clone size: NA; D gene: NA; CDR3 length: 14; V gene: TRBV7-2; J gene: TRBJ2-2; CDR3 protein: CASIIRIGAGELFF; CDR3 DNA: TGTGCCAGCATAATTAGAATAGGGGCCGGGGAGCTGTTTTTT
clone size: NA; D gene: NA; CDR3 length: 14; V gene: TRBV5-1; J gene: TRBJ2-3; CDR3 protein: CASSLAPSRDTQYF; CDR3 DNA: TGCGCCAGCAGCTTGGCACCTAGCCGAGATACGCAGTATTTT
clone size: NA; D gene: NA; CDR3 length: 18; V gene: TRBV4-1; J gene: TRBJ2-4; CDR3 protein: CASSQEGTILLAKNIQYF; CDR3 DNA: TGCGCCAGCAGCCAAGAGGGTACTATTCTCCTAGCCAAAAACATTCAGTACTTC
clone size: NA; D gene: TRBD1; CDR3 length: 16; V gene: TRBV4-2; J gene: TRBJ1-2; CDR3 protein: CASSQLETGFTHGYTF; CDR3 DNA: TGTGCCAGCAGCCAGCTCGAGACAGGGTTCACCCATGGCTACACCTTC
clone size: NA; D gene: TRBD1; CDR3 length: 15; V gene: TRBV5-6; J gene: TRBJ1-4; CDR3 protein: CASSLEGALNEKLFF; CDR3 DNA: TGTGCCAGCAGCTTGGAGGGGGCACTGAATGAAAAACTGTTTTTT
clone size: NA; D gene: NA; CDR3 length: 15; V gene: TRBV21-1; J gene: TRBJ1-6; CDR3 protein: CASTQGRGRDSPLHF; CDR3 DNA: TGTGCCAGCACCCAGGGTCGCGGTAGGGATTCACCCCTCCACTTT
clone size: NA; D gene: NA; CDR3 length: 14; V gene: TRBV19; J gene: TRBJ1-6; CDR3 protein: CASTIGAVNSPLHF; CDR3 DNA: TGTGCCAGTACCATCGGAGCGGTTAATTCACCCCTCCACTTT
clone size: NA; D gene: TRBD1; CDR3 length: 16; V gene: TRBV7-6; J gene: TRBJ1-5; CDR3 protein: CASSLGTGGSNQPQHF; CDR3 DNA: TGTGCCAGCAGCTTAGGGACAGGAGGTAGCAATCAGCCCCAGCATTTT
clone size: NA; D gene: TRBD2; CDR3 length: 17; V gene: TRBV5-1; J gene: TRBJ2-5; CDR3 protein: CASSPLPPGLARETQYF; CDR3 DNA: TGCGCCAGCAGCCCCCTCCCTCCGGGACTAGCGAGAGAGACCCAGTACTTC
clone size: NA; D gene: TRBD2; CDR3 length: 15; V gene: TRBV6-4; J gene: TRBJ2-1; CDR3 protein: CASSDSRGGYNEQFF; CDR3 DNA: TGTGCCAGCAGTGACTCGCGGGGGGGCTACAATGAGCAGTTCTTC
clone size: NA; D gene: TRBD2; CDR3 length: 15; V gene: TRBV29-1; J gene: TRBJ2-3; CDR3 protein: CSVRIAGGPGDTQYF; CDR3 DNA: TGCAGCGTTCGAATAGCGGGGGGGCCGGGAGATACGCAGTATTTT
clone size: NA; D gene: NA; CDR3 length: 12; V gene: TRBV5-1; J gene: TRBJ1-1; CDR3 protein: CASSTGGTEAFF; CDR3 DNA: TGCGCCAGCAGCACGGGGGGCACTGAAGCTTTCTTT
clone size: NA; D gene: NA; CDR3 length: 13; V gene: TRBV6-1; J gene: TRBJ1-1; CDR3 protein: CASTQGESAEAFF; CDR3 DNA: TGTGCCAGCACTCAAGGGGAATCTGCTGAAGCTTTCTTT
clone size: NA; D gene: NA; CDR3 length: 15; V gene: TRBV15; J gene: TRBJ2-2; CDR3 protein: CATSRDQGNTGELFF; CDR3 DNA: TGTGCCACCAGCAGAGATCAGGGAAACACCGGGGAGCTGTTTTTT
clone size: once; D gene: NA; CDR3 length: 15; V gene: TRBV6-5; J gene: TRBJ1-1; CDR3 protein: CASTLDMWGGTEAFF; CDR3 DNA: TGTGCCAGCACCCTAGATATGTGGGGGGGCACTGAAGCTTTCTTT
clone size: NA; D gene: TRBD1; CDR3 length: 16; V gene: TRBV28; J gene: TRBJ1-5; CDR3 protein: CASSLDRGMGNQPQHF; CDR3 DNA: TGTGCCAGCAGTTTAGACAGGGGTATGGGCAATCAGCCCCAGCATTTT
clone size: NA; D gene: TRBD2; CDR3 length: 13; V gene: TRBV7-8; J gene: TRBJ2-5; CDR3 protein: CASGRGDGETQYF; CDR3 DNA: TGTGCCAGTGGGCGGGGGGATGGTGAGACCCAGTACTTC
clone size: NA; D gene: NA; CDR3 length: 13; V gene: TRBV27; J gene: TRBJ1-3; CDR3 protein: CASSFSSGNTIYF; CDR3 DNA: TGTGCCAGCAGTTTCTCCTCTGGAAACACCATATATTTT
clone size: NA; D gene: TRBD2; CDR3 length: 14; V gene: TRBV6-6; J gene: TRBJ2-7; CDR3 protein: CASSSTSERGEQYF; CDR3 DNA: TGTGCCAGCAGTTCGACTAGCGAGAGGGGCGAGCAGTACTTC
clone size: once; D gene: NA; CDR3 length: 12; V gene: TRBV29-1; J gene: TRBJ1-2; CDR3 protein: CSVEGQNYGYTF; CDR3 DNA: TGCAGCGTTGAAGGGCAGAACTATGGCTACACCTTC
clone size: NA; D gene: TRBD1; CDR3 length: 16; V gene: TRBV6-1; J gene: TRBJ2-7; CDR3 protein: CASSEDRTGRPYEQYF; CDR3 DNA: TGTGCCAGCAGTGAAGACCGGACAGGGAGGCCCTACGAGCAGTACTTC
clone size: NA; D gene: TRBD2; CDR3 length: 16; V gene: TRBV7-2; J gene: TRBJ2-7; CDR3 protein: CASSDRLAGLSYEQYF; CDR3 DNA: TGTGCCAGCAGCGACAGACTAGCGGGGCTCTCCTACGAGCAGTACTTC
clone size: once; D gene: NA; CDR3 length: 18; V gene: TRBV15; J gene: TRBJ2-5; CDR3 protein: CATSTPGESGEDQETQYF; CDR3 DNA: TGTGCCACCAGCACCCCAGGGGAAAGCGGGGAGGACCAAGAGACCCAGTACTTC
clone size: NA; D gene: TRBD2; CDR3 length: 17; V gene: TRBV10-1; J gene: TRBJ2-7; CDR3 protein: CASSESGTSGGRNEQYF; CDR3 DNA: TGCGCCAGCAGTGAGTCGGGGACTAGCGGGGGGCGAAACGAGCAGTACTTC